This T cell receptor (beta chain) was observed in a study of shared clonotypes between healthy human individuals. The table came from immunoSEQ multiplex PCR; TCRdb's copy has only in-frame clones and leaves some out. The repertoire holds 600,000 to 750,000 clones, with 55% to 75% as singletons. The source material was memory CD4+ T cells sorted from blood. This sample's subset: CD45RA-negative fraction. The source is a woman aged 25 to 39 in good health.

CDR3 region: CASSPGRINQETQYF. CDR3 sequence (DNA): TGCGCCAGCAGCCCTGGACGGATCAATCAAGAGACCCAGTACTTC. The V call is TRBV4-1, the J call TRBJ2-5; D not resolved. Per the germline V gene, CDR1 is MGHRA and CDR2 is YSYEKL. Trimming shortened V by 4 bases and J by 2 bases, and 14 bases separated the two germline ends. This CDR3 has 15 residues.